This T cell receptor beta chain is drawn from a study of beta chain features in type 1 diabetes. The CDR3 runs to 14 residues. V lost 2 bases and J lost 6; bases outside the gene matches: 4. Germline assignment: CDR1 MDHEN and CDR2 SYDVKM. Donors underwent one heparinised blood draw, about 110 mL on average. Over 95% purity was reached by all sorted populations. Study-level points and caveats: A pattern of fewer insertions and more deletions at VDJ junctions was seen in type 1 diabetes patients. TCRB CDR3s were moderately but significantly shorter in Type 1 diabetes patients in all four CD4+ subsets.

Sequencing targeted expressed TCRB transcripts, as all isolated RNA had been reverse transcribed. Clones were read by immunoSEQ multiplex PCR, and TCRdb kept only the in-frame ones, dropping some. In the table there are a few hundred thousand clones, 25% to 35% of which are singletons. Of note for this clone: Its target is unknown.

The chain uses TRBV28 and TRBJ2-4, with TRBD2 matching 7 bases. Sequencing was performed on central memory CD4+ T cells from blood. This TCR came from a man aged 25 to 40 in good health. CDR3 sequence reads: CASSLTGLLNIQYF. In DNA form, the CDR3 reads TGTGCCAGCAGTTTAACGGGACTACTAAACATTCAGTACTTC.